These T cell receptor beta chains were read from a single sample in a study of shared T cell receptors in the human thymus. Sequencing was performed with immunoSEQ multiplex PCR; in TCRdb, only in-frame clones are kept and a portion is missing. The sample lists some 760,000 clones; approximately 85% were seen once. These same records also appear under a second study, on human thymus T cells.

Sequenced material: thymocytes. The source of these receptors is a girl less than two years old with a congenital heart defect. The CDR3 runs from the conserved cysteine through the conserved F or W.

CDR3 protein,V gene
CASSLTGGRTKSLLNTIYF,TRBV5-6
CAWSNGLAGPHEQFF,TRBV30
CASSQLEGYGYTF,TRBV4-1
CASSIVPGQLYNEQFF,TRBV19
CASSLTEVRRVTGNTGELFF,TRBV7-3
CASKGQEEETQYF,TRBV9
CASSNGTAWKTQYF,TRBV28
CASTPGASGGYLETQYF,TRBV27
CASSYRLAPHVGEQFF,TRBV6-6
CASSQVPGSNAFF,TRBV4-3
CASSIRTPGQGPRTTLPYEQYF,TRBV19
CASSLGLLSTEAFF,TRBV5-1
CASSHTGTGKDKNIQYF,TRBV7-2
CASSLDRGLLGLNQPQHF,TRBV7-2
CASSILDRVGSRSSYNSPLHF,TRBV19
CASVFGSFGAFF,TRBV2
CASSLGGGEMEKLFF,TRBV7-2
CASSIPTVNEQFF,TRBV19
CASSLRPASGGDTQETQYF,TRBV5-1
CASSSVGRGEAYNEQFF,TRBV5-6
CASSVYSPGRRQFAKNIQYF,TRBV2
CASSSSWQTYEQYF,TRBV5-1
CASSQGPTSQNEQFF,TRBV4-1
CASRFRDRGSRYNEQFF,TRBV28
CASSKSGTGGSSYNSPLHF,TRBV7-9
CAVDRRGHIKNTEAFF,TRBV7-9
CAIRDTQAGGSTEAFF,TRBV10-3
CASSLLRRFVPSTNEKLFF,TRBV7-9
CASSPGVSYEQYF,TRBV6-5
CASSYRQVPSTDTQYF,TRBV23-1
CSTSGYTDTQYF,TRBV29-1
CASSLSVRLAGAVNTGELFF,TRBV9
CSVGRDFQETQYF,TRBV29-1
CARAFGGFYEGYTF,TRBV19
CASSKKGAPRGYEQYF,TRBV25-1
CASSNRTFGPYGYTF,TRBV19
CASSIPGPGGITEAFF,TRBV19
CASSLEVGASYEQYF,TRBV7-8
CASSLEGDILSSGANVLTF,TRBV5-1
CASSLPPSQQGPSGNTIYF,TRBV28
CASSTGANRGRTSYNSPLHF,TRBV18
CASSLPLVGSGNTIYF,TRBV5-5
CASSQGAGVYNEQFF,TRBV4-1
CASSHKPGQPQETQYF,TRBV7-8
CASGLVLTSEGTDTQYF,TRBV12-5
CASRDRVSGDTQYF,TRBV19
CASSQGTGNTGNTIYF,TRBV7-9
CASSLFIWKTVIYGYTF,TRBV28
CASSFSNYGYTF,TRBV7-2
CATSRGAWEGSNTEAFF,TRBV15
CASSFGGRQFF,TRBV28
CATETTGILSYEQYF,TRBV6-1
CASSDRGPNEKLFF,TRBV25-1
CASSLVGVLPENTEAFF,TRBV7-2
CAISELGGTGRNYGYTF,TRBV10-3
CASSPSAGGPSEYNEQFF,TRBV7-3
CASSREGSYNSPLHF,TRBV14